The TCR beta chain described here comes from a study of PD-1 blockade in classical Hodgkin lymphoma. Brentuximab vedotin exposure varied among the patients, all of whom had relapsed after autologous stem cell transplantation. Germline CDR1 and CDR2: LGHNA and YNFKEQ. After removal of 0 bases from V and 1 base from J, the junction contained 11 bases not matched to a gene. The CDR3 is 19 amino acids. Method: immunoSEQ multiplex PCR; TCRdb's copy keeps in-frame clones and lacks some. The data contain about 25,000 clones, approximately 90% of them singletons. This clone was counted once. The V gene is TRBV4-2, the J gene TRBJ2-5, with 10 positions matching TRBD2. Source: peripheral blood mononuclear cells (PBMCs), taken at baseline. This TCR was recovered from a human donor with classical Hodgkin lymphoma. The DNA for the CDR3 is TGTGCCAGCAGCCAAGATTTAGAGGGACTAGCGAGATCCCAAGAGACCCAGTACTTC. Its protein product is CASSQDLEGLARSQETQYF.